Below, 11 T cell receptor beta chains from the same sample are listed, as sequenced in a study of blood T cell repertoires in COVID-19. Generated by immunoSEQ multiplex PCR, the TCRdb table keeps only in-frame clones and is missing some. This table holds 100,000 to 150,000 clones, approximately 85% found once. Sequenced sample: peripheral blood. The origin of the receptors is a woman of 80 years or more with COVID-19, enrolled during active disease.

The CDR3 region is CASSGTGGVSSYEQYF. The CDR3 DNA follows: TGTGCCAGCAGTGGAACAGGGGGCGTTAGCTCCTACGAGCAGTACTTC. The chain combines TRBV2 with TRBJ2-7; 9 nucleotides align to TRBD1. The germline V gene encodes CDR1 SNHLY and CDR2 FYNNEI. This CDR3 is built from 16 residues. The junction had 7 bases not matched to a gene; V was cut back by 4 bases and J by 0 bases.

This chain joins TRBV2 and TRBJ1-6, with TRBD1 matching over 10 bases. J gave up 8 bases and V 7 bases, and 8 bases lay outside the gene matches. The V gene's germline CDR1 is SNHLY and CDR2 FYNNEI. The CDR3 is 15 residues long. The CDR3 DNA is TGTGCCAGCACCCTCATCGGGACAGGGGATTCACCCCTCCACTTT. Residues: CASTLIGTGDSPLHF.

V gene TRBV19 combines with J gene TRBJ2-2, with TRBD1 matching 9 bases. The CDR3 length is 17 residues. V was pared by 8 bases and J by 4 bases, with 14 bases of the junction left unmatched. Germline V gene sequence: CDR1 LNHDA, CDR2 SQIVND (reference sequence). In DNA form, the CDR3 reads TGTGCCAGTCAGATCGAGACAGGGGGATTCGGCACCGGGGAGCTGTTTTTT. This gives the protein CASQIETGGFGTGELFF.

This rearrangement joins TRBV7-3 to TRBJ2-1, with D possibly TRBD2 on 6 matching bases. Germline CDR1 reads SGHTA; CDR2 reads FQGTGA. V was clipped by 3 bases and J by 7 bases, with 10 bases between them. The CDR3 extends over 13 amino acids. The CDR3, as DNA: TGTGCCAGCAGCTTCTCGACTAGGAATGAGCAGTTCTTC. Protein: CASSFSTRNEQFF.

The rearrangement uses TRBV9 and TRBJ1-2; a weak D match, TRBD1 (5 bases). Germline CDR1 and CDR2: SGDLS and YYNGEE. The V end was cut by 0 bases, the J end by 3 bases, with 9 bases between. This CDR3 has 14 residues. DNA of the CDR3: TGTGCCAGCAGCGTAGGTGTCAGGGACTATGGCTACACCTTC. It encodes CASSVGVRDYGYTF.

The J gene is TRBJ2-2, the V gene TRBV14, with 10 positions matching TRBD2. The trim removed 5 bases at V and 1 base at J, leaving 4 bases unmatched. Germline V lookup: CDR1 SGHDN, CDR2 FVKESK. The CDR3 sequence is 16 residues long. The CDR3 DNA is TGTGCCAGCAGCAGTACTAGCGGGATGAACACCGGGGAGCTGTTTTTT. It is translated as CASSSTSGMNTGELFF.

The chain links TRBV6-2 or TRBV6-3 to TRBJ1-1, with 8 bases matching TRBD1. This CDR3 spans 14 amino acids. The germline gives CDR1 MNHEY, CDR2 SVGEGT. J was trimmed by 7 bases and V by 4 bases; bases with no gene match: 8. The CDR3 sequence: CASSSRTGRVEAFF. The CDR3 nucleotides read TGTGCCAGCAGTTCACGGACAGGGAGGGTTGAAGCTTTCTTT.

This chain links TRBV6-2 or TRBV6-3 with TRBJ1-2; no reliable D call. Germline V gene sequence: CDR1 MNHEY, CDR2 SVGEGT. Trimming removed 0 bases from V and 6 bases from J, with 14 bases in between. This CDR3 is 15 amino acids long. In DNA, the CDR3 is TGTGCCAGCAGTTACTCGGGCAGTGTAGTCGATGGCTACACCTTC. Its protein is CASSYSGSVVDGYTF.

The rearrangement links TRBV7-2 to TRBJ2-3; D possibly corresponds to TRBD2 (5 bases). The CDR3 runs to 14 residues. The V gene lost 1 base and the J gene lost 3 bases, with 8 bases spanning the gap. Germline V gives CDR1 SGHTA, CDR2 FQGNSA. CDR3 sequence (DNA): TGTGCCAGCAGCTTAGACGGGGTTACAGATACGCAGTATTTT. Encoded protein: CASSLDGVTDTQYF. The full variable domain, completed using reference TRBV7-2 and TRBJ2-3, is GAGVSQSPSNKVTEKGKDVELRCDPISGHTALYWYRQSLGQGLEFLIYFQGNSAPDKSGLPSDRFSAERTGGSVSTLTIQRTQQEDSAVYLCASSLDGVTDTQYFGPGTRLTVL.

The chain links TRBV24-1 to TRBJ2-2; D is possibly TRBD2 (5 bases). Per germline, CDR1 KGHDR and CDR2 SFDVKD. The CDR3 sequence is 14 residues long. Trimming left V 6 bases short and J 5 bases short, with 12 bases between. CDR3 sequence: CATSRSPGTGELFF. CDR3 coding DNA: TGTGCCACCAGTCGATCGCCGGGAACCGGGGAGCTGTTTTTT.

The chain carries TRBV6-5 and TRBJ2-1; 10 bases line up with TRBD1. Per the germline V gene, CDR1 is MNHEY and CDR2 is SVGAGI. The CDR3 runs to 14 residues. The V segment lost 6 bases and the J segment 8 bases; nucleotides outside the gene matches: 7. The CDR3 sequence is CASRPPGQGYEQFF. Written as DNA, the CDR3 is TGTGCCAGCAGACCACCGGGACAGGGGTATGAGCAGTTCTTC.